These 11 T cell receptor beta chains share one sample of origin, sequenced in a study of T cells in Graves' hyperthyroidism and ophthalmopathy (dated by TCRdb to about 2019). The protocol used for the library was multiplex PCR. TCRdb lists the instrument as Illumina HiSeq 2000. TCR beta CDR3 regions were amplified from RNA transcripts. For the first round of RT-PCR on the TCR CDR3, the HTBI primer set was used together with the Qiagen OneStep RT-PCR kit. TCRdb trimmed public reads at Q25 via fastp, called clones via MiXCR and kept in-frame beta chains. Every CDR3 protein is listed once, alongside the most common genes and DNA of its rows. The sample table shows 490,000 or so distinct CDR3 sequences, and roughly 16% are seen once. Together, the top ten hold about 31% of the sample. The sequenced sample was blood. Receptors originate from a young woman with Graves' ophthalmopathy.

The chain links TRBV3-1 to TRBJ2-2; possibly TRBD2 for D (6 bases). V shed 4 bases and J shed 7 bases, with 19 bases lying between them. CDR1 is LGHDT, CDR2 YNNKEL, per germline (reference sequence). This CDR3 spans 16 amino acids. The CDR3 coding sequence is TGTGCCAGCAGCCGGGCCGGCGGGACGATCAGCGGGGAGCTGTTTTTT. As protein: CASSRAGGTISGELFF. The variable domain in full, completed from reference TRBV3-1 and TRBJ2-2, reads DTAVSQTPKYLVTQMGNDKSIKCEQNLGHDTMYWYKQDSKKFLKIMFSYNNKELIINETVPNRFSPKSPDKAHLNLHINSLELGDSAVYFCASSRAGGTISGELFFGEGSRLTVL.

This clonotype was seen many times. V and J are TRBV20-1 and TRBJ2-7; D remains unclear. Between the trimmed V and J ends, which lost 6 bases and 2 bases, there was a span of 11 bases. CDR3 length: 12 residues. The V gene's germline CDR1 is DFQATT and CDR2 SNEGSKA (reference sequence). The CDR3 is CSATGPTYEQYF. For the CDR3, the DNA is TGCAGTGCCACCGGGCCCACCTACGAGCAGTACTTC.

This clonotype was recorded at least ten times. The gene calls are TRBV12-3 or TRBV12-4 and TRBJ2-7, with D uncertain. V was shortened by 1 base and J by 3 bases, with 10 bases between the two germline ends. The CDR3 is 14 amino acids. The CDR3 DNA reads TGTGCCAGCAGTTTAGGGAGAAGAAGCTACGAGCAGTACTTC. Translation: CASSLGRRSYEQYF.

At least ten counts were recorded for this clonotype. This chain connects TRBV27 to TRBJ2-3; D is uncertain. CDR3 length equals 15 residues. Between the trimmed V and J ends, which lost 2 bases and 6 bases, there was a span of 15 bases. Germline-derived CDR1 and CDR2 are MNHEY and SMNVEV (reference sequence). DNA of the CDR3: TGTGCCAGCAGTTTAGCCGGACGGCGTTTTGATACGCAGTATTTT. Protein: CASSLAGRRFDTQYF.

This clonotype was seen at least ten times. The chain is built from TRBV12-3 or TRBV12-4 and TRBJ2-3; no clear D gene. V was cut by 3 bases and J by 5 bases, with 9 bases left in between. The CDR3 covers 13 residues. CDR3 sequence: CASSFISGDTQYF. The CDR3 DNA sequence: TGTGCCAGCAGTTTTATATCGGGAGATACGCAGTATTTT.

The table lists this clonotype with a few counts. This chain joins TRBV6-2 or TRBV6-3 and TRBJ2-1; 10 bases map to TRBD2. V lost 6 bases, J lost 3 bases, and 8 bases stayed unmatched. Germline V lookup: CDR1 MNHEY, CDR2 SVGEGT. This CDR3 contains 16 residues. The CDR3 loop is CASRNGGLAIYNEQFF. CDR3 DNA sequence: TGTGCCAGCAGGAACGGGGGACTAGCGATCTACAATGAGCAGTTCTTC.

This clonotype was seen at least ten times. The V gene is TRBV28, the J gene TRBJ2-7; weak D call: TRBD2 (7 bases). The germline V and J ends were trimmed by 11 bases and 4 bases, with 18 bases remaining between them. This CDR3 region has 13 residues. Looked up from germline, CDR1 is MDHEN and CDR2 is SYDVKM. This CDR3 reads CASGGPGKYEQYF. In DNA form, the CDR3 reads TGTGCCTCCGGGGGGCCAGGGAAATACGAGCAGTACTTC.

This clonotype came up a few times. The CDR3 protein is CASSLNWGKNEQFF. CDR3 coding DNA: TGTGCCAGCAGCTTGAATTGGGGGAAGAATGAGCAGTTCTTC. The chain joins TRBV7-2 to TRBJ2-1; possibly TRBD1 or TRBD2 for D (5 bases each). Germline loops: CDR1 SGHTA, CDR2 FQGNSA. CDR3 length: 14 residues. Trimming left V 3 bases short and J 7 bases short, with 13 bases between.

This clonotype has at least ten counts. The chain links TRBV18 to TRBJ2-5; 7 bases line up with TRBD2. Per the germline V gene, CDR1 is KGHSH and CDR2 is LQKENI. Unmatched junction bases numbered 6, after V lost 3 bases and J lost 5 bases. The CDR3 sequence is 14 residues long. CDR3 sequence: CASSPGGGTETQYF. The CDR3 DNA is TGTGCCAGCTCACCCGGGGGAGGGACGGAGACCCAGTACTTC.

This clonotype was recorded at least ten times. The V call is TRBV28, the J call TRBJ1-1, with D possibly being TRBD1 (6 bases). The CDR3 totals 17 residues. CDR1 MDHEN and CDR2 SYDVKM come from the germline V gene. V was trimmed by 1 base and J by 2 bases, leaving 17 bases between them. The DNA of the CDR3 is TGTGCCAGCAGTTTATCTATGGGACAATGGGCTAACACTGAAGCTTTCTTT. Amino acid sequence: CASSLSMGQWANTEAFF.

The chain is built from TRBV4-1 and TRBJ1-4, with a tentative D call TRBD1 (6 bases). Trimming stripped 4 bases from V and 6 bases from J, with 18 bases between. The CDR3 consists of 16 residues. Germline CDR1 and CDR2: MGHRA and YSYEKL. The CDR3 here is CASSLRKTGVDEKLFF. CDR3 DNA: TGCGCCAGCAGCCTTCGTAAGACAGGCGTTGATGAAAAACTGTTTTTT.